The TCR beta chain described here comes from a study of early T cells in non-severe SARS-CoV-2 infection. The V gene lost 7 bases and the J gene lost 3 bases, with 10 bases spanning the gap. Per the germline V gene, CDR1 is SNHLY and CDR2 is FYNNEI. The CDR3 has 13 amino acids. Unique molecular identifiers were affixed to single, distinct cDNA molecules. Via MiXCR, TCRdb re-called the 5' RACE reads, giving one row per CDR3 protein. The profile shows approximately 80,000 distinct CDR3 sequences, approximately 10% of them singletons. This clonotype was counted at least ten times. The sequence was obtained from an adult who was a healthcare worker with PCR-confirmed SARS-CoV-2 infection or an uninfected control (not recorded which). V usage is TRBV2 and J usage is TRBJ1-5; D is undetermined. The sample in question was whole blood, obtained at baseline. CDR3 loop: CASTDFLNQPQHF. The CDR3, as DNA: TGTGCCAGCACGGATTTCCTCAATCAGCCCCAGCATTTT.